The source of this T cell receptor (beta chain) is a study of cytomegalovirus exposure and HLA in healthy donors. Germline loops: CDR1 MDHEN, CDR2 SYDVKM. The CDR3 spans 16 residues. V was trimmed by 0 bases and J by 0 bases, leaving 9 bases between them. TCRdb's copy holds only in-frame clones and misses some; the assay was immunoSEQ multiplex PCR. In the table there are some 170,000 clones, roughly 89% of which are singletons. About this clone itself: Its matching antigen is unknown.

Study results and caveats: High sensitivity and specificity were reportedly achieved when the classifier diagnosed cytomegalovirus status. The study designated about 160 TCR beta chains cytomegalovirus-associated.

This chain links TRBV28 with TRBJ1-5; the D gene is possibly TRBD1 (5 bases). Source material: PBMCs. The sequence derives from a woman aged 18 to 35 in good health and CMV-seropositive. CDR3 in amino acids: CASSLWRQYSNQPQHF. The CDR3 bases are TGTGCCAGCAGTTTATGGAGACAGTATAGCAATCAGCCCCAGCATTTT.